The rows below give T cell receptor beta chains drawn from one sample of a study of PD-1 blockade in classical Hodgkin lymphoma. The protocol was immunoSEQ multiplex PCR, while the TCRdb copy is restricted to in-frame clones and leaves out a portion. The data contain about 58,000 clones, 88% of them singletons. Sequencing was performed on peripheral blood mononuclear cells (PBMCs), taken before the second cycle of nivolumab. The source is a human donor with classical Hodgkin lymphoma. The CDR3 runs from the conserved cysteine through the conserved F or W. A D gene is named only where the DNA matches it firmly. For some rows the clone size is stated as once, few or many, or as a class when expanded; others skip it.

TRBV25-1	-	13	-	TRBJ2-7	TGTGCCAGCAGAGGACAGTCGATTTACGAGCAGTACTTC	CASRGQSIYEQYF
TRBV15	-	15	-	TRBJ2-7	TGTGCCACCAGCAGAGATGGTCAGGGCTCCTACGAGCAGTACTTC	CATSRDGQGSYEQYF
TRBV4-1	-	13	-	TRBJ1-5	TGCGCCAGCAGCCAAGTTCCGGGTCAGCCCCAGCATTTT	CASSQVPGQPQHF
TRBV9	TRBD1	15	-	TRBJ1-2	TGTGCCAGCAGCGACGTGACAGGGTTGGGACATGGCTACACCTTC	CASSDVTGLGHGYTF
TRBV7-9	-	14	-	TRBJ2-7	TGTGCCAGCAGCACCGGGGGGCTAGGCTACGAGCAGTACTTC	CASSTGGLGYEQYF
TRBV5-1	TRBD1	15	-	TRBJ2-2	TGCGCCAGCAGACAGGGGCCCGCGAACACCGGGGAGCTGTTTTTT	CASRQGPANTGELFF
TRBV28	TRBD2	17	-	TRBJ2-5	TGTGCCAGCAGATATAGCGGGGGGGGGCCCAAGCGGGAGACCCAGTACTTC	CASRYSGGGPKRETQYF
TRBV6-1	TRBD2	16	-	TRBJ2-3	TGTGCCAGCAGTGTGAGGGGAGGGATCGGCACAGATACGCAGTATTTT	CASSVRGGIGTDTQYF
TRBV9	TRBD2	15	-	TRBJ2-7	TGTGCCAGCAGCGTTGACGGGGGGGCCTCCTACGAGCAGTACTTC	CASSVDGGASYEQYF
TRBV7-3	TRBD1	13	-	TRBJ1-2	TGTGCCAGCAGCACTACAGGGGGTGGCGGCTACACCTTC	CASSTTGGGGYTF
TRBV19	-	15	-	TRBJ1-3	TGTGCCAGTAGTATTGACCAGAGCTCTGGAAACACCATATATTTT	CASSIDQSSGNTIYF
TRBV28	-	14	-	TRBJ2-7	TGTGCCAGCAGTCCCCAGAGTTTTACCTACGAGCAGTACTTC	CASSPQSFTYEQYF
TRBV5-1	-	14	-	TRBJ1-4	TGCGCCAGCAGCTTGGGCGGTAATAATGAAAAACTGTTTTTT	CASSLGGNNEKLFF
TRBV6-6	TRBD2	14	-	TRBJ2-5	TGTGCCAGCAGTTACTCGTCGGGAGGGGAGACCCAGTACTTC	CASSYSSGGETQYF
TRBV7-9	TRBD2	13	-	TRBJ2-7	TGTGCCAGCAGATCGCAGGGAGGGCACGAGCAGTACTTC	CASRSQGGHEQYF
TRBV18	TRBD1	15	-	TRBJ1-5	TGTGCCAGCTCACCCGGACAGGGGGCAGATCAGCCCCAGCATTTT	CASSPGQGADQPQHF
TRBV7-6	TRBD2	16	-	TRBJ2-7	TGTGCCAGCAGCTTAGAAGTACGCGGGGGTGCCCACGAGCAGTACTTC	CASSLEVRGGAHEQYF
TRBV5-1	-	16	-	TRBJ2-2	TGCGCCAGCAGCTTGGCCGGAGGGGGACAGACCGGGGAGCTGTTTTTT	CASSLAGGGQTGELFF
TRBV5-1	-	19	-	TRBJ1-3	TGCGCCAGCAGCTTGGCACTCTCTACCCGTTCGAGGAGTGGAAACACCATATATTTT	CASSLALSTRSRSGNTIYF
TRBV5-1	TRBD1	14	-	TRBJ1-1	TGCGCCAGCAGCTTGGCAGGGGGCGGCACTGAAGCTTTCTTT	CASSLAGGGTEAFF
TRBV5-1	-	13	-	TRBJ1-2	TGCGCCAGCAGCTCGGACAACTCGTATGGCTACACCTTC	CASSSDNSYGYTF
TRBV19	-	12	-	TRBJ2-1	TGTGCCACCTCTCCGGGATACAATGAGCAGTTCTTC	CATSPGYNEQFF
TRBV7-9	TRBD1	15	-	TRBJ1-2	TGTGCCAGCAGCTTAGACACAGGGGTGGTGGTTGGCTACACCTTC	CASSLDTGVVVGYTF
TRBV6-6	-	15	-	TRBJ2-7	TGTGCCAGCAGCCGCGCCGAGGGACGGTCCTACGAGCAGTACTTC	CASSRAEGRSYEQYF
TRBV9	-	15	-	TRBJ2-7	TGTGCCAGCAGCCCCTCCCAGGGCAGCTCCTACGAGCAGTACTTC	CASSPSQGSSYEQYF
TRBV5-1	TRBD1	17	-	TRBJ2-6	TGCGCCAGCACCCCCACAGGGGGCTTAGCTGGGGCCAACGTCCTGACTTTC	CASTPTGGLAGANVLTF
TRBV7-8	-	14	once	TRBJ1-2	TGTGCCAGCAGCGTAGAGGGACGACTTTATGGCTACACCTTC	CASSVEGRLYGYTF
TRBV6-6	-	11	-	TRBJ1-1	TGTGCCAGCAGCCAGCGCACTGAAGCTTTCTTT	CASSQRTEAFF
TRBV5-1	-	14	-	TRBJ1-4	TGCGCCAGCAGCTTCGGCCGGGCGAATGAAAAACTGTTTTTT	CASSFGRANEKLFF
TRBV6-6	TRBD1	15	-	TRBJ2-2	TGTGCCAGCAGTCCCCGGGACAGGAACACCGGGGAGCTGTTTTTT	CASSPRDRNTGELFF
TRBV7-9	-	12	-	TRBJ1-1	TGTGCCAGCCGTGCTGGTCACACTGAAGCTTTCTTT	CASRAGHTEAFF
TRBV5-1	TRBD2	15	-	TRBJ2-3	TGCGCCAGCAGCTTGGGGGCGGGAGGCACAGATACGCAGTATTTT	CASSLGAGGTDTQYF
TRBV2	TRBD1	15	-	TRBJ1-2	TGTGCCAGCAGTCCACCGGGACAGGGACCCTATGGCTACACCTTC	CASSPPGQGPYGYTF
TRBV19	-	14	-	TRBJ1-1	TGTGCCAGTAGTATAGATTTTTGGCGTCTTGAAGCTTTCTTT	CASSIDFWRLEAFF
TRBV6-5	-	13	-	TRBJ1-5	TGTGCCAGCAGTATCCATGATGGGGGGCCCCAGCATTTT	CASSIHDGGPQHF
TRBV10-3	-	14	-	TRBJ1-3	TGTGCCACCTCTGCGGGTACCGCTGGAAACACCATATATTTT	CATSAGTAGNTIYF
TRBV6-5	-	14	-	TRBJ2-7	TGTGCCAGCAGGCCGGCAGGCAGGAATTACGAGCAGTACTTC	CASRPAGRNYEQYF
TRBV5-1	TRBD1	14	-	TRBJ2-7	TGCGCCAGCAGCATTGGGACAGGGTCCTACGAGCAGTACTTC	CASSIGTGSYEQYF
TRBV6-5	-	12	-	TRBJ1-2	TGTGCCAGCAGTTACAACCAAGGCGGCTACACCTTC	CASSYNQGGYTF
TRBV15	-	15	-	TRBJ2-5	TGTGCCACCAGCAGGGGTCTTATGGCGGTAGAGACCCAGTACTTC	CATSRGLMAVETQYF